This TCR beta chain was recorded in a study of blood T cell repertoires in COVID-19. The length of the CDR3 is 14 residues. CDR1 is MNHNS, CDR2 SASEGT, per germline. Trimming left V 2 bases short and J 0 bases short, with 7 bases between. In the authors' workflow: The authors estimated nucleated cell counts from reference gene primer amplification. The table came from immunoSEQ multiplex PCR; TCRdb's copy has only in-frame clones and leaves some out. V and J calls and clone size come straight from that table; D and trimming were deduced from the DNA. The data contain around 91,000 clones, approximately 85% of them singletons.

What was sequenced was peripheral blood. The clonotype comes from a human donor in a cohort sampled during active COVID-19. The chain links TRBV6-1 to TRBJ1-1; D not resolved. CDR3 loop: CASSEWAMNTEAFF. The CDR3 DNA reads TGTGCCAGCAGTGAATGGGCAATGAACACTGAAGCTTTCTTT.